Listed below are T cell receptor beta chains from one sample, sequenced in a study of control samples from healthy donors and cancer patients. TCRdb's copy holds only in-frame clones and misses some; the assay was immunoSEQ multiplex PCR. The repertoire holds 130,000 or so clones, with roughly 88% as singletons. The material sequenced was blood. The origin of the receptors is a man aged 45-65 years in good health. CDR3s include the opening cysteine and the closing phenylalanine or tryptophan. The order of the fields is clone size, D gene, V gene, J gene, CDR3 length, CDR3 protein, CDR3 DNA. D genes are given only for firm matches. The size of a clone is reported for some rows only, either as once, few or many, or as a class for expanded clones.

clone size: NA
D gene: NA
V gene: TRBV24-1
J gene: TRBJ2-1
CDR3 length: 15
CDR3 protein: CATSDTGQLNNEQFF
CDR3 DNA: TGTGCCACCAGTGATACCGGACAGTTAAACAATGAGCAGTTCTTC

clone size: once
D gene: TRBD1
V gene: TRBV5-1
J gene: TRBJ1-1
CDR3 length: 15
CDR3 protein: CASSSNTGGNTEAFF
CDR3 DNA: TGCGCCAGCAGCTCAAACACAGGGGGGAACACTGAAGCTTTCTTT

clone size: NA
D gene: NA
V gene: TRBV27
J gene: TRBJ1-1
CDR3 length: 13
CDR3 protein: CASSFAGNTEAFF
CDR3 DNA: TGTGCCAGCAGTTTCGCGGGGAACACTGAAGCTTTCTTT

clone size: NA
D gene: NA
V gene: TRBV19
J gene: TRBJ1-2
CDR3 length: 17
CDR3 protein: CASSIDLMFRHNGGYTF
CDR3 DNA: TGTGCCAGTAGTATAGATCTCATGTTTCGGCACAATGGTGGCTACACCTTC

clone size: once
D gene: NA
V gene: TRBV19
J gene: TRBJ1-5
CDR3 length: 17
CDR3 protein: CASSMYKGINSNQPQHF
CDR3 DNA: TGTGCCAGTAGTATGTACAAGGGGATAAATAGCAATCAGCCCCAGCATTTT

clone size: NA
D gene: TRBD2
V gene: TRBV24-1
J gene: TRBJ2-7
CDR3 length: 14
CDR3 protein: CATSDGGGSYEQYF
CDR3 DNA: TGTGCCACCAGTGATGGGGGGGGGTCCTACGAGCAGTACTTC

clone size: NA
D gene: NA
V gene: TRBV28
J gene: TRBJ1-5
CDR3 length: 15
CDR3 protein: CASIKAGTTSQPQHF
CDR3 DNA: TGTGCCAGCATCAAGGCGGGGACAACCAGTCAGCCCCAGCATTTT

clone size: NA
D gene: TRBD2
V gene: TRBV11-2
J gene: TRBJ2-7
CDR3 length: 14
CDR3 protein: CASSLEASGNEQYF
CDR3 DNA: TGTGCCAGCAGCTTAGAGGCTAGCGGGAACGAGCAGTACTTC

clone size: NA
D gene: NA
V gene: TRBV11-3
J gene: TRBJ2-7
CDR3 length: 14
CDR3 protein: CASSLRGGDYEQYF
CDR3 DNA: TGTGCCAGCAGCTTGCGCGGGGGCGACTACGAGCAGTACTTC

clone size: once
D gene: NA
V gene: TRBV15
J gene: TRBJ1-6
CDR3 length: 15
CDR3 protein: CATSRGPLRNSPLHF
CDR3 DNA: TGTGCCACCAGCAGGGGGCCCCTGAGGAATTCACCCCTCCACTTT

clone size: NA
D gene: NA
V gene: TRBV27
J gene: TRBJ1-2
CDR3 length: 16
CDR3 protein: CASRPASRGYNYGYTF
CDR3 DNA: TGTGCCAGCAGACCCGCGTCCAGAGGGTATAACTATGGCTACACCTTC

clone size: NA
D gene: NA
V gene: TRBV3-1/TRBV3-2
J gene: TRBJ2-7
CDR3 length: 12
CDR3 protein: CASSQGETPQYF
CDR3 DNA: TGTGCCAGCAGCCAAGGAGAGACACCACAGTACTTC

clone size: NA
D gene: NA
V gene: TRBV30
J gene: TRBJ1-3
CDR3 length: 15
CDR3 protein: CAWSVSQGPGNTIYF
CDR3 DNA: TGTGCCTGGAGTGTATCTCAAGGGCCTGGAAACACCATATATTTT

clone size: once
D gene: NA
V gene: TRBV20-1
J gene: TRBJ2-7
CDR3 length: 10
CDR3 protein: CSARGVEQYF
CDR3 DNA: TGCAGTGCTAGAGGGGTGGAGCAGTACTTC

clone size: NA
D gene: NA
V gene: TRBV12-3/TRBV12-4
J gene: TRBJ1-2
CDR3 length: 13
CDR3 protein: CASSFARRDGYTF
CDR3 DNA: TGTGCCAGCAGTTTCGCCCGAAGGGATGGCTACACCTTC

clone size: NA
D gene: TRBD1
V gene: TRBV28
J gene: TRBJ2-6
CDR3 length: 16
CDR3 protein: CASTLSGGLGANVLTF
CDR3 DNA: TGTGCCAGCACCCTGTCAGGGGGCCTCGGGGCCAACGTCCTGACTTTC

clone size: NA
D gene: NA
V gene: TRBV28
J gene: TRBJ2-5
CDR3 length: 15
CDR3 protein: CASSFSGLPHETQYF
CDR3 DNA: TGTGCCAGCAGTTTCTCGGGGTTGCCCCATGAGACCCAGTACTTC

clone size: NA
D gene: NA
V gene: TRBV5-8
J gene: TRBJ1-1
CDR3 length: 13
CDR3 protein: CASTKGSDTEAFF
CDR3 DNA: TGTGCCAGCACCAAGGGGTCCGACACTGAAGCTTTCTTT

clone size: NA
D gene: TRBD1
V gene: TRBV6-5
J gene: TRBJ1-6
CDR3 length: 15
CDR3 protein: CASSYMEGARSPLHF
CDR3 DNA: TGTGCCAGCAGTTACATGGAGGGGGCGCGGTCACCCCTCCACTTT

clone size: NA
D gene: TRBD1
V gene: TRBV29-1
J gene: TRBJ2-7
CDR3 length: 14
CDR3 protein: CSVARQGGSYEQYF
CDR3 DNA: TGCAGCGTCGCGAGACAGGGTGGCTCCTACGAGCAGTACTTC

clone size: NA
D gene: NA
V gene: TRBV7-3
J gene: TRBJ2-3
CDR3 length: 12
CDR3 protein: CASSGYTDTQYF
CDR3 DNA: TGTGCCAGCAGCGGTTACACAGATACGCAGTATTTT

clone size: NA
D gene: NA
V gene: TRBV7-9
J gene: TRBJ2-2
CDR3 length: 15
CDR3 protein: CASSLEPTGTGELFF
CDR3 DNA: TGTGCCAGCAGCTTAGAGCCGACAGGCACCGGGGAGCTGTTTTTT

clone size: NA
D gene: NA
V gene: TRBV7-7
J gene: TRBJ1-1
CDR3 length: 13
CDR3 protein: CASSLGENTEAFF
CDR3 DNA: TGTGCTAGCAGCTTAGGAGAGAACACTGAAGCTTTCTTT

clone size: NA
D gene: NA
V gene: TRBV18
J gene: TRBJ1-2
CDR3 length: 15
CDR3 protein: CASSPQLGDPYGYTF
CDR3 DNA: TGTGCCAGCTCACCACAATTAGGGGACCCCTATGGCTACACCTTC

clone size: NA
D gene: NA
V gene: TRBV29-1
J gene: TRBJ2-5
CDR3 length: 11
CDR3 protein: CSVEDSITQYF
CDR3 DNA: TGCAGCGTTGAAGATTCGATTACCCAGTACTTC

clone size: few
D gene: TRBD1
V gene: TRBV4-1
J gene: TRBJ2-1
CDR3 length: 17
CDR3 protein: CASSHLRLGTGVNEQFF
CDR3 DNA: TGCGCCAGCAGCCACCTACGACTCGGGACAGGGGTCAATGAGCAGTTCTTC

clone size: NA
D gene: NA
V gene: TRBV6-5
J gene: TRBJ1-1
CDR3 length: 13
CDR3 protein: CASSPQGNTEAFF
CDR3 DNA: TGTGCCAGCAGTCCTCAGGGAAACACTGAAGCTTTCTTT

clone size: NA
D gene: TRBD1
V gene: TRBV6-2/TRBV6-3
J gene: TRBJ2-7
CDR3 length: 11
CDR3 protein: CASSDRGKQYF
CDR3 DNA: TGTGCCAGCAGTGACAGGGGGAAGCAGTACTTC

clone size: NA
D gene: NA
V gene: TRBV6-6
J gene: TRBJ2-1
CDR3 length: 11
CDR3 protein: CASIRNNEQFF
CDR3 DNA: TGTGCCAGCATCAGGAACAATGAGCAGTTCTTC

clone size: once
D gene: NA
V gene: TRBV11-3
J gene: TRBJ2-2
CDR3 length: 11
CDR3 protein: CASSLDGELFF
CDR3 DNA: TGTGCCAGCAGCTTAGACGGGGAGCTGTTTTTT

clone size: NA
D gene: NA
V gene: TRBV27
J gene: TRBJ2-1
CDR3 length: 14
CDR3 protein: CASSSLGTYNEQFF
CDR3 DNA: TGTGCCAGCAGTTCCCTCGGGACTTACAATGAGCAGTTCTTC

clone size: few
D gene: TRBD1
V gene: TRBV6-5
J gene: TRBJ2-7
CDR3 length: 15
CDR3 protein: CASRPNRDRVSRQYF
CDR3 DNA: TGTGCCAGCAGACCCAACCGGGACAGAGTTTCGCGGCAGTACTTC

clone size: once
D gene: NA
V gene: TRBV29-1
J gene: TRBJ2-7
CDR3 length: 13
CDR3 protein: CSVEVGGPYEQYF
CDR3 DNA: TGCAGCGTTGAAGTAGGCGGGCCTTACGAGCAGTACTTC